This is a list of T cell receptor beta chains from one sample in a study of T-cell reconstitution after alpha-beta-depleted transplantation in children. TCRdb used MiXCR to reprocess the PCR reads, holding one entry per CDR3 protein. Found here are 700,000 to 850,000 distinct CDR3 sequences, 15% to 20% of them singletons; the top ten hold approximately 4.5%. Specimen: PBMCs, mostly from graft donor cells, collected 360 days after TCRalphabeta/CD19-depleted stem cell transplant. The receptors come from a male patient younger than 18 who had a stem cell transplant for acute lymphoblastic leukemia, so the T cells may come from the graft donor. Both conserved end residues are part of each CDR3. D genes are given only for firm matches. Clone size is not always given. Where it is, it says once, few, many or a class for expanded clones.

v_gene,j_gene,d_gene,abundance,CDR3nt,CDR3aa
TRBV12-3/TRBV12-4,TRBJ1-5,.,few,TGTGCCAGCAGTTTGTACAGTAGCAATCAGCCCCAGCATTTT,CASSLYSSNQPQHF
TRBV4-1,TRBJ2-1,.,few,TGCGCCAGCAGGCCTAGTGGGGGGAGCTCCTACAATGAGCAGTTCTTC,CASRPSGGSSYNEQFF
TRBV5-1,TRBJ2-1,.,.,TGCGCCAGCAGCTCGCTTGAGCGCTCCTACAATGAGCAGTTCTTC,CASSSLERSYNEQFF
TRBV7-9,TRBJ2-1,.,.,TGTGCCAGCAGCATTGGGACGGCCAATGAGCAGTTCTTC,CASSIGTANEQFF
TRBV20-1,TRBJ2-7,TRBD2,few,TGCAGTGCTAGAGTGGAGAGCGGGAGGGCCCGGGAGCAGTACTTC,CSARVESGRAREQYF
TRBV29-1,TRBJ2-3,.,few,TGCAGCGTCATCGGACTATTCCTCACAGATACGCAGTATTTT,CSVIGLFLTDTQYF
TRBV13,TRBJ2-7,.,few,TGTGCCAGCAGCCCCCTCCTATACGAGCAGTACTTC,CASSPLLYEQYF
TRBV24-1,TRBJ2-1,.,few,TGTGCCACCAGTGACCCGTATCGGACCGGAGACCACAATGAGCAGTTCTTC,CATSDPYRTGDHNEQFF
TRBV9,TRBJ2-7,.,few,TGTGCCAGCTCCGGGCTTAGATCCTACGAGCAGTACTTC,CASSGLRSYEQYF
TRBV6-5,TRBJ2-2,.,few,TGTGCCAGCAGGGTCCCGGGAACGAACACCGGGGAGCTGTTTTTT,CASRVPGTNTGELFF
TRBV7-2,TRBJ2-3,TRBD2,few,TGTGCCAGCAGCTTACAATGGCGGGAGGGGGATACGCAGTATTTT,CASSLQWREGDTQYF
TRBV5-1,TRBJ2-7,TRBD1,.,TGCGCCAGCAGCTACAACCCGGGACAGGGCTCCTACGAGCAGTACTTC,CASSYNPGQGSYEQYF
TRBV24-1,TRBJ2-2,TRBD2,.,TGTGCCACCAGTGATTTTGCTAGCGGGAACACCGGGGAGCTGTTTTTT,CATSDFASGNTGELFF
TRBV6-5,TRBJ1-1,.,few,TGTGCCAGCAGTTACGGGAATGGGGCCACTGAAGCTTTCTTT,CASSYGNGATEAFF
TRBV11-3,TRBJ1-1,.,few,TGTGCCAGCAGCCCAAGTGGGCAGGGTGGGAACACTGAAGCTTTCTTT,CASSPSGQGGNTEAFF
TRBV20-1,TRBJ1-1,.,.,TGCAGTGCTAGACCGGATATGAACACTGAAGCTTTCTTT,CSARPDMNTEAFF
TRBV2,TRBJ2-1,TRBD2,.,TGTGCCAGAACTAGGACTAGCGGGAGTAATGAGCAGTTCTTC,CARTRTSGSNEQFF
TRBV12-3/TRBV12-4,TRBJ2-5,TRBD1,many,TGTGCCACCCGACAGGGCCTAGAGACCCAGTACTTC,CATRQGLETQYF
TRBV2,TRBJ2-5,TRBD1,few,TGTGCCAGCAGTGCCAGGGGGCCAGAGACCCAGTACTTC,CASSARGPETQYF
TRBV7-8,TRBJ2-1,.,few,TGTGCCAGCAGCCCAGGGGCGGGAATCCACAATGAGCAGTTCTTC,CASSPGAGIHNEQFF
TRBV18,TRBJ2-7,TRBD1,few,TGTGCCAGCTCACCACAAGGACAGGGTCCCTACGAGCAGTACTTC,CASSPQGQGPYEQYF
TRBV29-1,TRBJ2-5,.,few,TGCAGCGTTGTGCGTCAGCAAGAGACCCAGTACTTC,CSVVRQQETQYF
TRBV29-1,TRBJ2-6,.,many,TGCAGCGTTGGGGTGCCCGGGGCCAACGTCCTGACTTTC,CSVGVPGANVLTF
TRBV20-1,TRBJ2-1,.,.,TGCAGTGGCCTCCGTAGGGGCTCCTACAATGAGCAGTTCTTC,CSGLRRGSYNEQFF
TRBV7-8,TRBJ2-7,TRBD2,many,TGTGCCAGCAGCCTACAAATCCGTATAGCGGGAGGGCCCTACGAGCAGTACTTC,CASSLQIRIAGGPYEQYF
TRBV20-1,TRBJ1-2,TRBD1,.,TGCAGTGCCGGGGCGGACAGGGGGCGCGGCTATGGCTACACCTTC,CSAGADRGRGYGYTF
TRBV4-1,TRBJ2-7,.,few,TGCGCCAGCAGCCAAGGAGTAGGGGGGAGAGGAACCTACGAGCAGTACTTC,CASSQGVGGRGTYEQYF
TRBV7-2,TRBJ1-2,.,few,TGTGCCAGGGAAGGTCACTCCTATGGCTACACCTTC,CAREGHSYGYTF
TRBV4-1,TRBJ2-7,.,.,TGCGCCAGCAGCCAAGCGTGGGGAGCGGGCGCCGTTTCCTACGAGCAGTACTTC,CASSQAWGAGAVSYEQYF
TRBV2,TRBJ2-1,.,once,TGTGCCAGCAGATACTGGTTAGTGAATGAGCAGTTCTTC,CASRYWLVNEQFF
TRBV5-1,TRBJ2-3,TRBD2,many,TGCGCCAGCAGCTTGACTACTAGCGGGAATACGCAGTATTTT,CASSLTTSGNTQYF
TRBV2,TRBJ2-3,.,many,TGTGCCAGCAGCGGGTCGGTAGAGACGGGAGACCCCACAGATACGCAGTATTTT,CASSGSVETGDPTDTQYF
TRBV6-1,TRBJ1-5,.,.,TGTGCCAGCAGTCCCGCCCCCGGGCTCGGCAATCAGCCCCAGCATTTT,CASSPAPGLGNQPQHF
TRBV4-1,TRBJ2-1,.,.,TGCGCCAGCAGCCTCTCGGGTCGGGGGAGCGCCTACAATGAGCAGTTCTTC,CASSLSGRGSAYNEQFF
TRBV5-6,TRBJ1-3,.,.,TGTGCCAGCAGCTTGGTTAGGAGACAGAGCTCTGGAAACACCATATATTTT,CASSLVRRQSSGNTIYF
TRBV25-1,TRBJ2-4,TRBD2,few,TGTGCCAGCAGTGAATTGCTAGCGGGCCGAGTGTACTTC,CASSELLAGRVYF
TRBV7-9,TRBJ2-3,TRBD2,few,TGTGCCAGCAGCCCCATAGCGGGAGGCCCCCCAGATACGCAGTATTTT,CASSPIAGGPPDTQYF
TRBV5-6,TRBJ2-2,.,few,TGTGCCAGCAGCTTGGATGGCGGGACAAAAGCCGGGGAGCTGTTTTTT,CASSLDGGTKAGELFF
TRBV20-1,TRBJ2-7,.,.,TGCAGTGTCCCGGGCCAGGACCCCTACGAGCAGTACTTC,CSVPGQDPYEQYF
TRBV4-1,TRBJ2-7,TRBD1,.,TGCGCCAGCAGCCAAACCGGGACAGGGGTTAACGAGCAGTACTTC,CASSQTGTGVNEQYF
TRBV7-2,TRBJ2-7,TRBD2,few,TGTGCCAGCAGTCCTCGACTAGCCTGGGAGCAGTACTTC,CASSPRLAWEQYF
TRBV2,TRBJ2-7,.,once,TGTGCCAGCAGCTGGGACCCTAACTCCTACGAGCAGTACTTC,CASSWDPNSYEQYF